The sample holds many counts of the clone carrying this T cell receptor (beta chain). The antigen is not known. As for time point: newly diagnosed GD, antithyroid drugs for less than 3 months. The TCR library used RNA extracted from PBMCs. These data are taken from a study of regulatory T cells in long-lasting Graves disease. General observations from the study: More public clonotypes were shared by persistent patients (about 3,000) than by new patients (roughly 930). Persistent disease samples used TRBV28, TRBJ1-2 and TRBJ2-5 preferentially.

Investigators prepared the TCR beta libraries by applying iRepertoire HTBI primers and Arm-PCR of CDR3 regions. From the multiplex PCR reads, TCRdb called clonotypes with MiXCR, one entry per CDR3 protein. The top ten clones hold about 10% of a sample with 400,000 to 500,000 distinct CDR3 sequences, less than 20% of them seen once. The CDR3 is 13 amino acids. CDR1 MNHNS and CDR2 SASEGT come from the germline V gene. V was pared by 5 bases and J by 8 bases, with 15 bases between. This same sample was also taken into another study, of T cells in Graves' hyperthyroidism and ophthalmopathy. That source adds: The HTBI primer set was used in a first-round RT-PCR of the TCR CDR3.

This TCR was sampled from a woman under 40 with Graves disease. Sequences were derived from peripheral blood mononuclear cells (PBMCs), sampled at new diagnosis, from a patient treated with antithyroid drugs. V usage is TRBV6-1 and J usage is TRBJ1-2; D may be TRBD1 (5 bases). CDR3 sequence: CASSTGPGTGYTF. CDR3 in DNA: TGTGCCAGCAGTACCGGGCCCGGGACGGGCTACACCTTC.